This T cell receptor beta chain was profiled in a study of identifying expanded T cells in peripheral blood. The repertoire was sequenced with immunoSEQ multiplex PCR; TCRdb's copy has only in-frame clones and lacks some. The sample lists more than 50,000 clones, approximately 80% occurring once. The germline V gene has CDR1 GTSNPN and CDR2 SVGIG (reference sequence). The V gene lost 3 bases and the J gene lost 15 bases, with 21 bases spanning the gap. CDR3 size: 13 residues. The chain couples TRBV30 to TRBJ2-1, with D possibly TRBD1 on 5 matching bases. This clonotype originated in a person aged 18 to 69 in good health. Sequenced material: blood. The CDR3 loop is CAWRDKRDTRMFF. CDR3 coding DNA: TGTGCCTGGAGGGACAAACGCGACACGCGTATGTTCTTC. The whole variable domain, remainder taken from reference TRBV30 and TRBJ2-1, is SQTIHQWPATLVQPVGSPLSLECTVEGTSNPNLYWYRQAAGRGLQLLFYSVGIGQISSEVPQNLSASRPQDRQFILSSKKLLLSDSGFYLCAWRDKRDTRMFFGPGTRLTVL.